This note documents a single T cell receptor beta chain sequence. The antigen remains undetermined. The data are from a study of a mutant IDH1 vaccine in newly diagnosed glioma. The V gene's germline CDR1 is SEHNR and CDR2 FQNEAQ (reference sequence). V lost 5 bases and J 5 bases, leaving 21 bases between the germline ends. The CDR3 consists of 16 residues. This sample's time point: week 5, during vaccination. Vaccination used 300 ug of mutant IDH1 20-mer peptide per dose, with topical imiquimod. Study results and limitations: Apparently, pseudoprogression bore no relation to changes among the top peripheral T cell clonotypes.

The assay was immunoSEQ multiplex PCR, and TCRdb's table has in-frame clones only and misses some. The sample holds 25,000 to 30,000 clones, roughly 84% seen once. The sequences come from PBMCs, collected from a glioma patient whose treatment included an IDH1 peptide vaccine. The receptor's source is a man aged 35 to 55 with glioma. Some clones in this sample may be carry-over from other donors' samples. The chain employs TRBV7-9 and TRBJ2-5; possibly TRBD2 for D (6 bases). The CDR3: CASSPEAWGERETQYF. In DNA, the CDR3 is TGTGCCAGCAGCCCCGAAGCGTGGGGGGAGCGCGAGACCCAGTACTTC.